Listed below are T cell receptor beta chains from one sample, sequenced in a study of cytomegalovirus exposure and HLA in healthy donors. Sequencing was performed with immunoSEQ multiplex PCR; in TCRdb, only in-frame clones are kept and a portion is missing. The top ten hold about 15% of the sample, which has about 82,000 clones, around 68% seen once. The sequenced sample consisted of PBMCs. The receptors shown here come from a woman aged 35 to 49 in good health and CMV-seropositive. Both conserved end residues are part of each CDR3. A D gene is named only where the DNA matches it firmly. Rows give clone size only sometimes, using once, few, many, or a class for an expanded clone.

CDR3 protein: CASSEAFGTASNQPQHF
CDR3 DNA: TGTGCCAGCAGTGAAGCGTTCGGGACAGCCAGCAATCAGCCCCAGCATTTT
D gene: TRBD1
J gene: TRBJ1-5
CDR3 length: 17
V gene: TRBV6-1
clone size: -

CDR3 protein: CASCPQPSSGANVLTF
CDR3 DNA: TGCGCCAGCTGTCCACAGCCCTCCTCTGGGGCCAACGTCCTGACTTTC
D gene: -
J gene: TRBJ2-6
CDR3 length: 16
V gene: TRBV5-1
clone size: -

CDR3 protein: CASSLRDSNTDTQYF
CDR3 DNA: TGTGCCAGCAGCCTCCGGGACTCAAACACAGATACGCAGTATTTT
D gene: -
J gene: TRBJ2-3
CDR3 length: 15
V gene: TRBV6-1
clone size: -

CDR3 protein: CASSSGTSGYNEQFF
CDR3 DNA: TGCGCCAGCAGCTCGGGGACTAGCGGTTACAATGAGCAGTTCTTC
D gene: TRBD2
J gene: TRBJ2-1
CDR3 length: 15
V gene: TRBV5-1
clone size: -

CDR3 protein: CSVRTGGSTEAFF
CDR3 DNA: TGCAGCGTACGGACAGGGGGTAGCACTGAAGCTTTCTTT
D gene: TRBD1
J gene: TRBJ1-1
CDR3 length: 13
V gene: TRBV29-1
clone size: few

CDR3 protein: CASSEGLAGNRQYF
CDR3 DNA: TGCGCCAGCAGTGAGGGACTAGCGGGAAATCGGCAGTACTTC
D gene: TRBD2
J gene: TRBJ2-7
CDR3 length: 14
V gene: TRBV10-1
clone size: few

CDR3 protein: CASSPVRGRRDTQYF
CDR3 DNA: TGTGCCAGCAGCCCCGTCAGGGGGAGGAGAGATACGCAGTATTTT
D gene: -
J gene: TRBJ2-3
CDR3 length: 15
V gene: TRBV11-2
clone size: -

CDR3 protein: CASSYGAGGNQPQHF
CDR3 DNA: TGTGCCAGCAGCTACGGAGCGGGGGGCAATCAGCCCCAGCATTTT
D gene: -
J gene: TRBJ1-5
CDR3 length: 15
V gene: TRBV28
clone size: -

CDR3 protein: CASSRGLGETQYF
CDR3 DNA: TGTGCCAGCAGCAGGGGATTAGGCGAGACCCAGTACTTC
D gene: -
J gene: TRBJ2-5
CDR3 length: 13
V gene: TRBV11-2
clone size: -

CDR3 protein: CASSQDFNNEQFF
CDR3 DNA: TGTGCCAGCAGCCAGGACTTCAACAATGAGCAGTTCTTC
D gene: -
J gene: TRBJ2-1
CDR3 length: 13
V gene: TRBV5-4
clone size: -

CDR3 protein: CASRGPGQGAGELFF
CDR3 DNA: TGTGCCAGCAGGGGGCCGGGACAGGGGGCCGGGGAGCTGTTTTTT
D gene: TRBD1
J gene: TRBJ2-2
CDR3 length: 15
V gene: TRBV6-6
clone size: -

CDR3 protein: CASSLGINRVGFF
CDR3 DNA: TGTGCCAGCAGTTTAGGGATTAACAGGGTTGGGTTCTTC
D gene: -
J gene: TRBJ2-1
CDR3 length: 13
V gene: TRBV28
clone size: few

CDR3 protein: CASSSRITAQTQYF
CDR3 DNA: TGTGCCAGCAGCTCAAGAATCACTGCACAGACCCAGTACTTC
D gene: -
J gene: TRBJ2-5
CDR3 length: 14
V gene: TRBV5-4
clone size: -

CDR3 protein: CASSRGSYEQYF
CDR3 DNA: TGTGCCAGCAGCCGGGGCTCCTACGAGCAGTACTTC
D gene: -
J gene: TRBJ2-7
CDR3 length: 12
V gene: TRBV7-9
clone size: -

CDR3 protein: CAISPGQGAYEQYF
CDR3 DNA: TGTGCCATCAGCCCGGGACAGGGGGCCTACGAGCAGTACTTC
D gene: TRBD1
J gene: TRBJ2-7
CDR3 length: 14
V gene: TRBV10-3
clone size: few

CDR3 protein: CASSTSQDYEQYF
CDR3 DNA: TGTGCCAGCAGCACGAGCCAGGATTACGAGCAGTACTTC
D gene: -
J gene: TRBJ2-7
CDR3 length: 13
V gene: TRBV7-9
clone size: -

CDR3 protein: CASSFLAGEGYDEQFF
CDR3 DNA: TGTGCCAGCAGCTTCCTAGCGGGAGAGGGCTATGATGAGCAGTTCTTC
D gene: TRBD2
J gene: TRBJ2-1
CDR3 length: 16
V gene: TRBV4-2
clone size: -

CDR3 protein: CASSLYESLAYEQYF
CDR3 DNA: TGCGCCAGCAGCTTATATGAGTCCCTGGCCTACGAGCAGTACTTC
D gene: -
J gene: TRBJ2-7
CDR3 length: 15
V gene: TRBV5-1
clone size: few

CDR3 protein: CASSLGGTNYNEQFF
CDR3 DNA: TGTGCCAGCAGCTTAGGTGGCACCAACTACAATGAGCAGTTCTTC
D gene: -
J gene: TRBJ2-1
CDR3 length: 15
V gene: TRBV13
clone size: few

CDR3 protein: CASSLGGRAGETQYF
CDR3 DNA: TGTGCCAGCAGCTTGGGCGGGAGGGCCGGAGAGACCCAGTACTTC
D gene: TRBD2
J gene: TRBJ2-5
CDR3 length: 15
V gene: TRBV5-4
clone size: -

CDR3 protein: CASSPGTWTYEAFF
CDR3 DNA: TGTGCCAGCAGCCCTGGGACATGGACCTACGAAGCTTTCTTT
D gene: -
J gene: TRBJ1-1
CDR3 length: 14
V gene: TRBV5-4
clone size: -

CDR3 protein: CAGGPWNEQFF
CDR3 DNA: TGTGCCGGAGGACCGTGGAATGAGCAGTTCTTC
D gene: -
J gene: TRBJ2-1
CDR3 length: 11
V gene: TRBV19
clone size: once

CDR3 protein: CASSLPSSYNEQFF
CDR3 DNA: TGTGCCAGCAGCTTGCCTAGTTCCTACAATGAGCAGTTCTTC
D gene: -
J gene: TRBJ2-1
CDR3 length: 14
V gene: TRBV5-8
clone size: -

CDR3 protein: CASSLVGQGLGYTF
CDR3 DNA: TGTGCCAGCAGCTTAGTGGGACAGGGTTTGGGCTACACCTTC
D gene: TRBD1
J gene: TRBJ1-2
CDR3 length: 14
V gene: TRBV7-2
clone size: -

CDR3 protein: CASGSTDTQYF
CDR3 DNA: TGTGCCAGCGGTTCTACAGATACGCAGTATTTT
D gene: -
J gene: TRBJ2-3
CDR3 length: 11
V gene: TRBV28
clone size: few

CDR3 protein: CASSPPSGRANEQFF
CDR3 DNA: TGTGCCAGCTCACCCCCAAGCGGGAGGGCCAATGAGCAGTTCTTC
D gene: TRBD2
J gene: TRBJ2-1
CDR3 length: 15
V gene: TRBV18
clone size: few

CDR3 protein: CASSQGPLRANYGYTF
CDR3 DNA: TGCGCCAGCAGCCAAGGGCCTCTCCGGGCTAACTATGGCTACACCTTC
D gene: -
J gene: TRBJ1-2
CDR3 length: 16
V gene: TRBV4-1
clone size: -

CDR3 protein: CASSFTNSEAFF
CDR3 DNA: TGTGCCAGCAGTTTTACTAATTCAGAAGCTTTCTTT
D gene: -
J gene: TRBJ1-1
CDR3 length: 12
V gene: TRBV28
clone size: few

CDR3 protein: CASTRRQAMNTEAFF
CDR3 DNA: TGTGCCAGCACCCGCCGACAGGCGATGAACACTGAAGCTTTCTTT
D gene: -
J gene: TRBJ1-1
CDR3 length: 15
V gene: TRBV6-5
clone size: -

CDR3 protein: CASSFRDRGQDEQYF
CDR3 DNA: TGTGCCAGCAGCTTCCGGGACAGGGGGCAGGACGAGCAGTACTTC
D gene: TRBD1
J gene: TRBJ2-7
CDR3 length: 15
V gene: TRBV5-6
clone size: -

CDR3 protein: CASSLNRRRDYGYTF
CDR3 DNA: TGTGCCAGCAGCCTAAACAGGCGCCGGGACTATGGCTACACCTTC
D gene: -
J gene: TRBJ1-2
CDR3 length: 15
V gene: TRBV6-1
clone size: few

CDR3 protein: CASSLRDRVFDEQYF
CDR3 DNA: TGCGCCAGCAGCCTCCGGGACAGGGTGTTTGACGAGCAGTACTTC
D gene: TRBD1
J gene: TRBJ2-7
CDR3 length: 15
V gene: TRBV5-1
clone size: -

CDR3 protein: CASSLNLAGTITGELFF
CDR3 DNA: TGTGCCAGCAGCCTAAACCTAGCGGGGACGATCACCGGGGAGCTGTTTTTT
D gene: TRBD2
J gene: TRBJ2-2
CDR3 length: 17
V gene: TRBV7-8
clone size: once

CDR3 protein: CASSLGQVYSGANVLTF
CDR3 DNA: TGTGCCAGCAGTTTAGGACAGGTCTACTCTGGGGCCAACGTCCTGACTTTC
D gene: TRBD1
J gene: TRBJ2-6
CDR3 length: 17
V gene: TRBV28
clone size: few

CDR3 protein: CASSHSRDRGLKYTF
CDR3 DNA: TGTGCCAGCTCACACTCACGGGACAGGGGATTGAAATACACCTTC
D gene: TRBD1
J gene: TRBJ1-2
CDR3 length: 15
V gene: TRBV18
clone size: -

CDR3 protein: CASRSGTGNTEAFF
CDR3 DNA: TGTGCCAGCAGATCCGGGACAGGGAACACTGAAGCTTTCTTT
D gene: TRBD1
J gene: TRBJ1-1
CDR3 length: 14
V gene: TRBV2
clone size: -

CDR3 protein: CASSGLRDSIYGYTF
CDR3 DNA: TGTGCCAGCAGTGGCCTAAGGGACAGCATTTATGGCTACACCTTC
D gene: TRBD1
J gene: TRBJ1-2
CDR3 length: 15
V gene: TRBV28
clone size: -

CDR3 protein: CASNWGGELLDYEQYF
CDR3 DNA: TGTGCCAGCAACTGGGGAGGGGAGCTCTTAGACTACGAGCAGTACTTC
D gene: TRBD2
J gene: TRBJ2-7
CDR3 length: 16
V gene: TRBV5-8
clone size: -

CDR3 protein: CASSLEGVNTEAFF
CDR3 DNA: TGCGCCAGCAGCTTGGAGGGGGTGAACACTGAAGCTTTCTTT
D gene: -
J gene: TRBJ1-1
CDR3 length: 14
V gene: TRBV5-1
clone size: -

CDR3 protein: CASSALGGSGGSTDTQYF
CDR3 DNA: TGTGCCAGCAGCGCCCTAGGAGGTAGCGGGGGTAGCACAGATACGCAGTATTTT
D gene: TRBD2
J gene: TRBJ2-3
CDR3 length: 18
V gene: TRBV9
clone size: once

CDR3 protein: CASSQEGTGPYTQYF
CDR3 DNA: TGCGCCAGCAGCCAAGAGGGGACAGGTCCCTATACGCAGTATTTT
D gene: TRBD1
J gene: TRBJ2-3
CDR3 length: 15
V gene: TRBV4-1
clone size: few

CDR3 protein: CASSVRGYEQYF
CDR3 DNA: TGTGCCAGCAGTGTACGAGGTTACGAGCAGTACTTC
D gene: -
J gene: TRBJ2-7
CDR3 length: 12
V gene: TRBV27
clone size: once

CDR3 protein: CASSVPGQGLSYEQYF
CDR3 DNA: TGTGCCAGCAGCGTACCGGGACAGGGTCTCTCCTACGAGCAGTACTTC
D gene: TRBD1
J gene: TRBJ2-7
CDR3 length: 16
V gene: TRBV5-6
clone size: once

CDR3 protein: CASSHFLAGGIPYEQYF
CDR3 DNA: TGCGCCAGCAGCCACTTCTTGGCGGGAGGCATCCCCTACGAGCAGTACTTC
D gene: TRBD2
J gene: TRBJ2-7
CDR3 length: 17
V gene: TRBV4-3
clone size: -

CDR3 protein: CAISTGTALKTQYF
CDR3 DNA: TGTGCCATCAGTACCGGGACAGCCCTTAAGACCCAGTACTTC
D gene: TRBD1
J gene: TRBJ2-5
CDR3 length: 14
V gene: TRBV10-3
clone size: -

CDR3 protein: CASSLVTSGDNEQFF
CDR3 DNA: TGTGCCAGCAGCTTGGTGACTAGCGGGGACAATGAGCAGTTCTTC
D gene: TRBD2
J gene: TRBJ2-1
CDR3 length: 15
V gene: TRBV5-6
clone size: -

CDR3 protein: CASSPRDILAHNEQFF
CDR3 DNA: TGTGCCAGCAGCCCCCGGGACATTTTAGCCCACAATGAGCAGTTCTTC
D gene: -
J gene: TRBJ2-1
CDR3 length: 16
V gene: TRBV27
clone size: -

CDR3 protein: CASSPGPSGRAYEQFF
CDR3 DNA: TGCGCCAGCAGCCCTGGACCCAGCGGGAGGGCCTATGAGCAGTTCTTC
D gene: TRBD2
J gene: TRBJ2-1
CDR3 length: 16
V gene: TRBV4-1
clone size: -

CDR3 protein: CASSSSSGANVLTF
CDR3 DNA: TGTGCCAGCAGTTCTAGCTCTGGGGCCAACGTCCTGACTTTC
D gene: -
J gene: TRBJ2-6
CDR3 length: 14
V gene: TRBV5-6
clone size: -

CDR3 protein: CASSPAAAYEQYF
CDR3 DNA: TGTGCCAGCAGCCCCGCTGCGGCCTACGAGCAGTACTTC
D gene: -
J gene: TRBJ2-7
CDR3 length: 13
V gene: TRBV7-9
clone size: -

CDR3 protein: CASSPDYILSNEQFF
CDR3 DNA: TGCGCCAGCAGTCCGGACTACATCCTAAGCAATGAGCAGTTCTTC
D gene: -
J gene: TRBJ2-1
CDR3 length: 15
V gene: TRBV5-1
clone size: -

CDR3 protein: CASSLVRDGYTF
CDR3 DNA: TGCGCCAGCAGCTTGGTCAGGGATGGCTACACCTTC
D gene: -
J gene: TRBJ1-2
CDR3 length: 12
V gene: TRBV5-1
clone size: -

CDR3 protein: CASSLWSGNPYEQYF
CDR3 DNA: TGCGCCAGCAGCTTGTGGTCAGGGAACCCTTACGAGCAGTACTTC
D gene: -
J gene: TRBJ2-7
CDR3 length: 15
V gene: TRBV5-1
clone size: once

CDR3 protein: CASSLHGLAGGVEETQYF
CDR3 DNA: TGTGCCAGCAGCTTACACGGACTAGCGGGGGGTGTTGAAGAGACCCAGTACTTC
D gene: TRBD2
J gene: TRBJ2-5
CDR3 length: 18
V gene: TRBV7-8
clone size: few

CDR3 protein: CASSRDRDRGRDEQFF
CDR3 DNA: TGTGCCAGCAGCCGCGACCGGGACAGGGGTAGGGATGAGCAGTTCTTC
D gene: TRBD1
J gene: TRBJ2-1
CDR3 length: 16
V gene: TRBV5-6
clone size: once